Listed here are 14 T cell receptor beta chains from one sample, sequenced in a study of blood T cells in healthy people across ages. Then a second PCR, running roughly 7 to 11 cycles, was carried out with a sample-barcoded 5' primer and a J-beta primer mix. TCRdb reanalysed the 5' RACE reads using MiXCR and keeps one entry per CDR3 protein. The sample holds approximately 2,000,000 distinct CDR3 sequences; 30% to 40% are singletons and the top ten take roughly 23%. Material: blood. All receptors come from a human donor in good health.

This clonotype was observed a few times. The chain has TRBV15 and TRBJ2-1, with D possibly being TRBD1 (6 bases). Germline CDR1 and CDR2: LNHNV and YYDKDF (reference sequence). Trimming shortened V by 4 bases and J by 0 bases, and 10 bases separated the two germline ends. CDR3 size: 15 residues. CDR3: CATSKGQSSYNEQFF. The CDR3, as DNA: TGTGCCACCAGCAAAGGACAGAGCTCCTACAATGAGCAGTTCTTC.

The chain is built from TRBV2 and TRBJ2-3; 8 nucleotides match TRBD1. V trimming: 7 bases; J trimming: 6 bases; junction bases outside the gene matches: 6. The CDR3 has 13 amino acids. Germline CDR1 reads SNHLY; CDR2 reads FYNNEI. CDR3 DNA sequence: TGTGCCAGCATGTCAGGGGGCGCCGATACGCAGTATTTT. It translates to CASMSGGADTQYF.

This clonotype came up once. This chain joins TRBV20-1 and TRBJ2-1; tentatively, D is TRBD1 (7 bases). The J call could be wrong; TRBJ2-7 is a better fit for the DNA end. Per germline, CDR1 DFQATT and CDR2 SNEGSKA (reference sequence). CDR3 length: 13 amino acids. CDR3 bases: TGCAGTGCTTTGGACAGGACTAACGGGGAGCAGTACTTC. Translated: CSALDRTNGEQYF.

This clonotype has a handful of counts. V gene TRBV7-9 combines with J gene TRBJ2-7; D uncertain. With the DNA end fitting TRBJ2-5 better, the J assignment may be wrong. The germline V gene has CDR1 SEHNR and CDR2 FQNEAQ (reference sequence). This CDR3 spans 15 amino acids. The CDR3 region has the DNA TGTGCCAGCAGCCTCGAGACAATCTCTGTGGCGACCCAGTACTTC. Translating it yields CASSLETISVATQYF.

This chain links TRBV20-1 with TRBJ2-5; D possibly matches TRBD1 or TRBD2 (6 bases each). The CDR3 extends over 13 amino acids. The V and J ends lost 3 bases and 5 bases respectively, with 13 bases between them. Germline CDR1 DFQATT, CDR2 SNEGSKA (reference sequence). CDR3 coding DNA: TGCAGTGCTAGGGGGGGCGGATCGGAGACCCAGTACTTC. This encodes CSARGGGSETQYF.

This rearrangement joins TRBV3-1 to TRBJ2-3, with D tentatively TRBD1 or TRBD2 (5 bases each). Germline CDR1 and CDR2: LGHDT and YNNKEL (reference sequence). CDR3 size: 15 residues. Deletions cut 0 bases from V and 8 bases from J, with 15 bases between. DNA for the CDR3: TGTGCCAGCAGCCAAGATGGGGGAGTTTTTGGTACGCAGTATTTT. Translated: CASSQDGGVFGTQYF.

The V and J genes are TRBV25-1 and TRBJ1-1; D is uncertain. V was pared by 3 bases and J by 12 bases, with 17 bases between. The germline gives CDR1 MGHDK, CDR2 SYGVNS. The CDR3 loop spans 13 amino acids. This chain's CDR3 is CASSDPAEGKPFF. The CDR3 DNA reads TGTGCCAGCAGTGACCCCGCCGAAGGGAAGCCTTTCTTT.

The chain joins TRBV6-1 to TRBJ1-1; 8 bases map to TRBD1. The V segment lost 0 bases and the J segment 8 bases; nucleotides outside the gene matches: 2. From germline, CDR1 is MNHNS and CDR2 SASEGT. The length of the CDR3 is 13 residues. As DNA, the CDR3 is TGTGCCAGCAGTGAAGCGGACAGGGAGGAAGCTTTCTTT. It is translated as CASSEADREEAFF.

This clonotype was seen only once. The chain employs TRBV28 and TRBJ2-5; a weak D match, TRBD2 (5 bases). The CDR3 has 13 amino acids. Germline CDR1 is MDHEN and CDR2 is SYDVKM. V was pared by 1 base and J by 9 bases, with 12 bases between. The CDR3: CASSLLGPRAQYF. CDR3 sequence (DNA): TGTGCCAGCAGTTTATTAGGCCCGCGGGCCCAGTACTTC.

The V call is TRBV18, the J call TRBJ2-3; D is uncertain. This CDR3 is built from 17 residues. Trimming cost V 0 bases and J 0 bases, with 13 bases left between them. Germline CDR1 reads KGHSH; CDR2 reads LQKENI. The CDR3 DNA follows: TGTGCCAGCTCACCACCGCCCCGCGGTACTAGCACAGATACGCAGTATTTT. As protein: CASSPPPRGTSTDTQYF.

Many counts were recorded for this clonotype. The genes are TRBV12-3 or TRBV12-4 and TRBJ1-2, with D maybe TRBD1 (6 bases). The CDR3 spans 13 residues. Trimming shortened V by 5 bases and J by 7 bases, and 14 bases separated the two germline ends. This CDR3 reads CASSPYRVSGYTF. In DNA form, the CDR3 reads TGTGCCAGCAGTCCCTACAGGGTTAGTGGCTACACCTTC.

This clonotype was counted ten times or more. CDR3: CSVWDLLETQYF. In nucleotides, the CDR3 is TGCAGCGTTTGGGACCTCCTGGAGACCCAGTACTTC. V usage is TRBV29-1 and J usage is TRBJ2-5, with D possibly being TRBD1 or TRBD2 (5 bases each). CDR3 length equals 12 residues. CDR1 and CDR2 from the germline V gene are SQVTM and ANQGSEA. The V and J ends lost 5 bases and 5 bases respectively, with 12 bases between them.

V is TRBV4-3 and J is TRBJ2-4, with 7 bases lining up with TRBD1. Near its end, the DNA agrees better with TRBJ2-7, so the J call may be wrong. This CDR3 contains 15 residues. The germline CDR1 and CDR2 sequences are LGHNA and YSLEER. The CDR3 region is CASSLYRDSSYEQYF. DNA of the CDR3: TGCGCCAGCAGCCTATACCGGGACAGTTCCTACGAGCAGTACTTC.

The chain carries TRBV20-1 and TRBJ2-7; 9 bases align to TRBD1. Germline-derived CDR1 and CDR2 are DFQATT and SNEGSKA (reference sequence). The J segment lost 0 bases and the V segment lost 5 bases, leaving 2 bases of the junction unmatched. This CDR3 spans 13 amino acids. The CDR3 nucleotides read TGCAGTGCTTGGGACAGGGCCTCCTACGAGCAGTACTTC. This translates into CSAWDRASYEQYF.